Below, one T cell receptor beta chain is given with its context. Its target is not known. TCRdb reprocessed the 5' RACE reads with MiXCR, giving one entry per CDR3 protein. The table shows 1.5 million to 2 million distinct CDR3 sequences, with about 32% occurring only once. The entry originates in a study of identical twins. CDR1 is MNHEY, CDR2 SMNVEV, per germline (reference sequence). The germline V and J ends were trimmed by 0 bases and 4 bases, with 12 bases remaining between them. The CDR3 extends over 15 amino acids. The study's findings and limits: Models underestimated how often monozygotic twins shared out-of-frame TCR alpha. Sequences that were beta out-of-frame showed weaker excess twin sharing. Reduced insertions were recorded for abundant cord blood beta clonotypes, with no such pattern in memory repertoires.

The origin of this receptor is a newborn girl in good health. The rearrangement uses TRBV27 and TRBJ1-1, with D maybe TRBD1 (6 bases). Sequenced sample: cord blood. The CDR3: CASSLSSGVATEAFF. CDR3 coding DNA: TGTGCCAGCAGTTTATCGTCAGGGGTGGCCACTGAAGCTTTCTTT.